These T cell receptor beta chains were read from a single sample in a study of T cells in Graves' hyperthyroidism and ophthalmopathy. TCRdb reanalysed the multiplex PCR reads using MiXCR and keeps one entry per CDR3 protein. The sample records fewer than 400,000 distinct CDR3 sequences, about 25% being singletons. What was sequenced was blood. All receptors come from a middle-aged man with Graves' hyperthyroidism. Each CDR3 is given with its conserved first and last residue. A D gene is named only where the DNA matches it firmly. Clone size is shown for a subset of rows, as once, few, many or a class of expanded clone.

abundance: few; d_gene: TRBD2; v_gene: TRBV4-2; j_gene: TRBJ2-7; CDR3nt: TGTGCCAGCAGCCCAGAGACTAGCGGGAGGTCCTACGAGCAGTACTTC; CDR3aa: CASSPETSGRSYEQYF
abundance: many; d_gene: NA; v_gene: TRBV3-1; j_gene: TRBJ2-7; CDR3nt: TGTGCCAGCAGCCAAGAGGGGAGACAGCCTTACGAGCAGTACTTC; CDR3aa: CASSQEGRQPYEQYF
abundance: NA; d_gene: NA; v_gene: TRBV7-2; j_gene: TRBJ1-2; CDR3nt: TGTGCCAGCAGCTTAGACCGGGTCAGAAACGCTACCTTC; CDR3aa: CASSLDRVRNATF
abundance: NA; d_gene: TRBD2; v_gene: TRBV5-6; j_gene: TRBJ2-7; CDR3nt: TGTGCCAGCAGCTTAGACAGCGGGAGGGCACTCGAGCAGTACTTC; CDR3aa: CASSLDSGRALEQYF
abundance: few; d_gene: TRBD2; v_gene: TRBV19; j_gene: TRBJ2-3; CDR3nt: TGTGCCAGTAGTGGTCGGATGGCGAGCGGGGGACTCACAGATACGCAGTATTTT; CDR3aa: CASSGRMASGGLTDTQYF
abundance: few; d_gene: NA; v_gene: TRBV11-2; j_gene: TRBJ1-5; CDR3nt: TGTGCCAGCAGCCCCCATGGTTTGGGTAATCAGCCCCAGCATTTT; CDR3aa: CASSPHGLGNQPQHF
abundance: few; d_gene: TRBD2; v_gene: TRBV29-1; j_gene: TRBJ2-5; CDR3nt: TGCAGCGTTGTAATAGCGGGAGTCGGAGAGACCCAGTACTTC; CDR3aa: CSVVIAGVGETQYF
abundance: NA; d_gene: TRBD1; v_gene: TRBV6-1; j_gene: TRBJ1-1; CDR3nt: TGTGCCAGCAGTCCGGGACAGGACCCCATGAACACTGAAGCTTTCTTT; CDR3aa: CASSPGQDPMNTEAFF
abundance: NA; d_gene: NA; v_gene: TRBV2; j_gene: TRBJ1-5; CDR3nt: TGTGCCAGCAGTGAAGGGTCGTGGAGCAATCAGCCCCAGCATTTT; CDR3aa: CASSEGSWSNQPQHF
abundance: NA; d_gene: NA; v_gene: TRBV20-1; j_gene: TRBJ1-5; CDR3nt: TGCAGTGCCGCAGCTCCCAATGGGCCCCAGCATTTT; CDR3aa: CSAAAPNGPQHF
abundance: few; d_gene: TRBD2; v_gene: TRBV7-9; j_gene: TRBJ2-7; CDR3nt: TGTGCCAGCAGCTTGATAGCGGGGTACGAGCAGTACTTC; CDR3aa: CASSLIAGYEQYF
abundance: many; d_gene: NA; v_gene: TRBV11-1; j_gene: TRBJ1-1; CDR3nt: TGTGCCAGCAGCTCCGCCCGGGCCACTGAAGCTTTCTTT; CDR3aa: CASSSARATEAFF
abundance: few; d_gene: NA; v_gene: TRBV24-1; j_gene: TRBJ2-5; CDR3nt: TGTGCCACCAGTGATGAGGGACCTAAAGAGACCCAGTACTTC; CDR3aa: CATSDEGPKETQYF
abundance: NA; d_gene: TRBD1; v_gene: TRBV5-1; j_gene: TRBJ2-2; CDR3nt: TGCGCCAGCAGCTTGGAAAGACAGGGGTTGGAGGAGCTGTTTTTT; CDR3aa: CASSLERQGLEELFF
abundance: many; d_gene: NA; v_gene: TRBV12-3/TRBV12-4; j_gene: TRBJ2-1; CDR3nt: TGTGCCAGCAGTTGGCGGGCAGGGGTCGAGCAGTTCTTC; CDR3aa: CASSWRAGVEQFF
abundance: many; d_gene: NA; v_gene: TRBV2; j_gene: TRBJ2-1; CDR3nt: TGTGCCAGCAGTGGAAGCTCCTACAATGAGCAGTTCTTC; CDR3aa: CASSGSSYNEQFF
abundance: NA; d_gene: NA; v_gene: TRBV28; j_gene: TRBJ2-7; CDR3nt: TGTGCCAGCAGTTCGACCAGGGGAGCGGAGCAGTACTTC; CDR3aa: CASSSTRGAEQYF
abundance: NA; d_gene: NA; v_gene: TRBV3-1; j_gene: TRBJ2-1; CDR3nt: TGTGCCAGCAGCCAAGAGTTGGGGATTTCTGAGCAGTTCTTC; CDR3aa: CASSQELGISEQFF
abundance: NA; d_gene: NA; v_gene: TRBV12-3/TRBV12-4; j_gene: TRBJ1-5; CDR3nt: TGTGCCAGCAGTCCGAGGGCGGCTGCAGGGGTAAATCAGCCCCAGCATTTT; CDR3aa: CASSPRAAAGVNQPQHF
abundance: many; d_gene: TRBD1; v_gene: TRBV18; j_gene: TRBJ2-1; CDR3nt: TGTGCCAGCTCACCGGGACAGGGGGACAATGAGCAGTTCTTC; CDR3aa: CASSPGQGDNEQFF
abundance: many; d_gene: TRBD2; v_gene: TRBV20-1; j_gene: TRBJ2-1; CDR3nt: TGCAGTGCTAGAGATCGGGGAGGGCCCCCCCACAATGAGCAGTTCTTC; CDR3aa: CSARDRGGPPHNEQFF
abundance: NA; d_gene: NA; v_gene: TRBV5-4; j_gene: TRBJ1-1; CDR3nt: TGTGCCAGCACCGGAACCAGGGCCAAGAACACTGAAGCTTTCTTT; CDR3aa: CASTGTRAKNTEAFF
abundance: many; d_gene: TRBD1; v_gene: TRBV11-3; j_gene: TRBJ2-7; CDR3nt: TGTGCCAGCAGCCAAGACAGGGACCGGACCTGGGAGCAGTACTTC; CDR3aa: CASSQDRDRTWEQYF
abundance: NA; d_gene: TRBD2; v_gene: TRBV12-3/TRBV12-4; j_gene: TRBJ2-2; CDR3nt: TGTGCCAGCAGTTCCGGACTAGCGCTAGGCACCGGGGAGCTGTTTTTT; CDR3aa: CASSSGLALGTGELFF
abundance: few; d_gene: NA; v_gene: TRBV12-3/TRBV12-4; j_gene: TRBJ1-3; CDR3nt: TGTGCCAGCAAGATCTTGAGAAACACCATATATTTT; CDR3aa: CASKILRNTIYF
abundance: NA; d_gene: NA; v_gene: TRBV3-1; j_gene: TRBJ2-3; CDR3nt: TGTGCCAGCAGCCGGGGGCTCGGTACGCAGTATTTT; CDR3aa: CASSRGLGTQYF
abundance: NA; d_gene: NA; v_gene: TRBV20-1; j_gene: TRBJ1-2; CDR3nt: TGCAGTGCTAGAGATCAAGGGGCTGGCTACACCTTC; CDR3aa: CSARDQGAGYTF
abundance: many; d_gene: NA; v_gene: TRBV2; j_gene: TRBJ1-1; CDR3nt: TGTGCCAGCAGTGAAAGCGCGGCCGCTTTCTTT; CDR3aa: CASSESAAAFF
abundance: few; d_gene: TRBD1; v_gene: TRBV27; j_gene: TRBJ1-5; CDR3nt: TGTGCCAGCAGACCGGGACAGGGGGCTGCTGAGCCCCAGCATTTT; CDR3aa: CASRPGQGAAEPQHF
abundance: few; d_gene: NA; v_gene: TRBV2; j_gene: TRBJ1-2; CDR3nt: TGTGCCAGCACTCCGGGTCCCTATGGCTACACCTTC; CDR3aa: CASTPGPYGYTF
abundance: many; d_gene: TRBD1; v_gene: TRBV28; j_gene: TRBJ1-1; CDR3nt: TGTGCCAGCAGTTTCCCGGACAGGGGGTACACTGAAGCTTTCTTT; CDR3aa: CASSFPDRGYTEAFF
abundance: few; d_gene: TRBD1; v_gene: TRBV10-3; j_gene: TRBJ1-4; CDR3nt: TGTGCCATCTCAGGGGGTCCGAATGAAAAACTGTTTTTT; CDR3aa: CAISGGPNEKLFF
abundance: many; d_gene: TRBD2; v_gene: TRBV7-9; j_gene: TRBJ2-3; CDR3nt: TGTGCCAGCAGCTTGGGAGGGGATGTCGGTACGCAGTATTTT; CDR3aa: CASSLGGDVGTQYF
abundance: NA; d_gene: NA; v_gene: TRBV6-1; j_gene: TRBJ1-5; CDR3nt: TGTGCCAGCAGTTACGGGCCCCAGCAGCCCCAGCATTTT; CDR3aa: CASSYGPQQPQHF
abundance: many; d_gene: NA; v_gene: TRBV6-1; j_gene: TRBJ2-1; CDR3nt: TGTGCCAGCAGTTCCCCGGGCAGATCCTACAATGAGCAGTTCTTC; CDR3aa: CASSSPGRSYNEQFF
abundance: NA; d_gene: NA; v_gene: TRBV5-1; j_gene: TRBJ1-1; CDR3nt: TGCGCCAGCAGCTTACTTATTCAGAACACTGAAGCTTTCTTT; CDR3aa: CASSLLIQNTEAFF
abundance: NA; d_gene: TRBD2; v_gene: TRBV30; j_gene: TRBJ2-7; CDR3nt: TGTGCCTGGAGTGTTGGCGGGAGGGCCTCCTACGAGCAGTACTTC; CDR3aa: CAWSVGGRASYEQYF
abundance: NA; d_gene: TRBD2; v_gene: TRBV6-6; j_gene: TRBJ2-3; CDR3nt: TGTGCCAGCAGTTACGGGAGACTAGCGGGGCACACAGATACGCAGTATTTT; CDR3aa: CASSYGRLAGHTDTQYF
abundance: NA; d_gene: TRBD2; v_gene: TRBV27; j_gene: TRBJ2-1; CDR3nt: TGTGCCAGCAGTCTCGGGACTAGCGGGCTCGGTGAGCAGTTCTTC; CDR3aa: CASSLGTSGLGEQFF
abundance: few; d_gene: NA; v_gene: TRBV5-1; j_gene: TRBJ2-1; CDR3nt: TGCGCCAGCAAGCCCCAGAACAATGAGCAGTTCTTC; CDR3aa: CASKPQNNEQFF
abundance: NA; d_gene: NA; v_gene: TRBV10-3; j_gene: TRBJ2-7; CDR3nt: TGTGCCATCATGTTACCAGGGTCCTACGAGCAGTACTTC; CDR3aa: CAIMLPGSYEQYF